This entry lists 27 T cell receptor beta chains sequenced from one sample in a study of CD4+ T cells in melanoma. Clones were read by immunoSEQ multiplex PCR, and TCRdb kept only the in-frame ones, dropping some. The data contain around 6,500 clones, approximately 72% of them seen just once; the ten biggest clones take up roughly 22%. Sequences were obtained from cells from a culture (not recorded whether cultured in vitro). Every receptor here comes from a human donor with melanoma.

This clone is medium-sized. The chain recombines TRBV5-1 with TRBJ2-7; 11 positions match TRBD1. The length of the CDR3 is 14 residues. Germline V CDR1 and CDR2: SGHRS, YFSETQ. Germline trimming cut 4 bases from V and 3 bases from J; bases unmatched to any gene: 3. The CDR3 DNA is TGCGCCAGCAGCCACGGGACAGGGGGCTACGAGCAGTACTTC. It translates to CASSHGTGGYEQYF.

This rearrangement joins TRBV3-1 (or the pseudogene TRBV3-2) to TRBJ1-1; D is perhaps TRBD1 (6 bases). The CDR3 spans 17 residues. V lost 1 base to trimming and J lost 6 bases, with 21 bases between them. The germline gives CDR1 LGHDT, CDR2 YNNKEL (reference sequence). The CDR3 loop reads CASSQVGGRGGFAEAFF. In nucleotides, the CDR3 is TGTGCCAGCAGCCAAGTAGGGGGGAGAGGGGGATTTGCTGAAGCTTTCTTT.

The chain recombines TRBV28 with TRBJ1-1; 9 nucleotides line up with TRBD1. With V trimmed by 4 bases and J by 1 base, 7 bases remained unmatched. This CDR3 region has 16 residues. Germline V gene lookup returns CDR1 MDHEN and CDR2 SYDVKM. This CDR3 reads CASSSRGQGTNTEAFF. In nucleotides, the CDR3 is TGTGCCAGCAGTTCCCGGGGACAGGGAACGAACACTGAAGCTTTCTTT.

This clone rates as hyperexpanded. V and J are TRBV10-2 and TRBJ1-1; the D is unclear. This CDR3 spans 16 amino acids. CDR1 is WSHSY and CDR2 is SAAADI in the germline V gene. V dropped 7 bases and J dropped 1 base, with 19 bases sitting between them. The CDR3 DNA sequence: TGCGCCAGCATTTGGGCGGTTGGGGATCCGAACACTGAAGCTTTCTTT. Translated: CASIWAVGDPNTEAFF.

The rearrangement joins TRBV7-9 to TRBJ1-1; D ambiguous. This CDR3 comprises 13 residues. V was trimmed by 1 base and J by 4 bases, leaving 7 bases between them. Per the germline V gene, CDR1 is SEHNR and CDR2 is FQNEAQ (reference sequence). DNA for the CDR3: TGTGCCAGCAGCTTAGGTGACATCACTGAAGCTTTCTTT. Protein: CASSLGDITEAFF.

The sample holds a few counts of this clone. The chain uses TRBV5-1 and TRBJ1-2, with TRBD1 matching over 7 bases. This CDR3 region has 17 residues. Germline CDR1 is SGHRS and CDR2 is YFSETQ. V trimming: 4 bases; J trimming: 2 bases; junction bases outside the gene matches: 14. CDR3 in amino acids: CASSVSGTVTINYGYTF. As DNA, the CDR3 is TGCGCCAGCAGCGTGTCCGGGACAGTGACCATAAACTATGGCTACACCTTC.

There are a few counts of this clone. The V gene is TRBV4-1, the J gene TRBJ2-2, with 11 positions matching TRBD1. Per the germline V gene, CDR1 is MGHRA and CDR2 is YSYEKL. The length of the CDR3 is 16 residues. The ends lost 4 bases at V and 4 bases at J; junction bases unmatched: 5. CDR3 sequence reads: CASSLRDRGITGELFF. The CDR3 DNA is TGCGCCAGCAGCCTCCGGGACAGGGGGATCACCGGGGAGCTGTTTTTT.

The genes are TRBV2 and TRBJ1-6; TRBD1 agrees at 7 bases. This CDR3 contains 19 residues. V gave up 5 bases and J gave up 5 bases; unmatched junction bases: 18. Germline CDR1 reads SNHLY; CDR2 reads FYNNEI. The chain's CDR3 is CASSFRDSAFWVNNSPLHF. CDR3 nucleotides: TGTGCCAGCAGTTTTAGGGACAGTGCCTTCTGGGTGAATAATTCACCCCTCCACTTT. Full variable domain (remainder filled in from reference TRBV2 and TRBJ1-6): EPEVTQTPSHQVTQMGQEVILRCVPISNHLYFYWYRQILGQKVEFLVSFYNNEISEKSEIFDDQFSVERPDGSNFTLKIRSTKLEDSAMYFCASSFRDSAFWVNNSPLHFGNGTRLTVT.

This clone is classed as medium-sized. This chain's CDR3 is CASTYGYEQYF. The CDR3 region has the DNA TGTGCCAGCACCTATGGGTACGAGCAGTACTTC. The chain is built from TRBV3-1 (or the pseudogene TRBV3-2) and TRBJ2-7; D not certain. The CDR3 totals 11 residues. CDR1 is LGHDT, CDR2 YNNKEL, per germline (reference sequence). The V end lost 7 bases, the J end lost 4 bases, and 8 bases lay between the germline ends.

The chain couples TRBV7-2 to TRBJ2-3, with D tentatively TRBD1 or TRBD2 (5 bases each). V was shortened by 1 base and J by 7 bases, with 9 bases between the two germline ends. Germline values: CDR1 SGHTA, CDR2 FQGNSA. CDR3 size: 13 residues. The CDR3, as DNA: TGTGCCAGCAGCTTAGGAGGGGCAAATACGCAGTATTTT. This translates into CASSLGGANTQYF.

J is TRBJ2-1 and V is TRBV6-5; 7 bases are shared with TRBD1. Germline V gene sequence: CDR1 MNHEY, CDR2 SVGAGI. The CDR3 covers 13 residues. With V trimmed by 7 bases and J by 5 bases, 5 bases remained unmatched. Here the CDR3 reads CASMGTANNEQFF. CDR3 sequence (DNA): TGTGCCAGCATGGGGACAGCGAACAATGAGCAGTTCTTC.

This clone is categorized as medium-sized (0.01 to 0.1%). The V gene is TRBV15, the J gene TRBJ1-5, with unresolved D. This CDR3 is built from 15 residues. The germline CDR1 and CDR2 sequences are LNHNV and YYDKDF (reference sequence). V dropped 1 base and J dropped 2 bases, with 9 bases sitting between them. CDR3 in DNA: TGTGCCACCAGCAGAGTCGGGATGGGCAATCAGCCCCAGCATTTT. Its translation is CATSRVGMGNQPQHF.

The sample holds a few counts of this clone. The chain joins TRBV19 to TRBJ1-1; 9 nucleotides match TRBD1. The germline V gene encodes CDR1 LNHDA and CDR2 SQIVND (reference sequence). The CDR3 extends over 15 amino acids. V gave up 3 bases and J gave up 0 bases; unmatched junction bases: 2. The CDR3 sequence is CASSIGTGMNTEAFF. In nucleotides, the CDR3 is TGTGCCAGTAGTATCGGGACAGGGATGAACACTGAAGCTTTCTTT.

The chain couples TRBV19 to TRBJ1-6, with 7 bases that match TRBD1. After removal of 5 bases from V and 7 bases from J, the junction contained 5 bases not matched to a gene. Germline-derived CDR1 and CDR2 are LNHDA and SQIVND (reference sequence). The length of the CDR3 is 14 residues. The DNA of the CDR3 is TGTGCCAGTAGTCGGACAGGAGGCAATTCACCCCTCCACTTT. It translates to CASSRTGGNSPLHF.

This chain uses TRBV7-2 with TRBJ1-1; a weak D match, TRBD1 (5 bases). V dropped 5 bases and J dropped 1 base, with 17 bases sitting between them. Per germline, CDR1 SGHTA and CDR2 FQGNSA. The CDR3 has 16 amino acids. The CDR3, as DNA: TGTGCCAGCAGCCCCCAGGTTGGACAAACGAACACTGAAGCTTTCTTT. Amino acids: CASSPQVGQTNTEAFF.

The chain recombines TRBV3-1 (or the pseudogene TRBV3-2) with TRBJ1-3, with D possibly being TRBD1 (5 bases). Germline V CDR1 and CDR2: LGHDT, YNNKEL (reference sequence). The V end lost 1 base, the J end lost 4 bases, and 14 bases lay between the germline ends. The CDR3 has 16 residues. Here the CDR3 reads CASSQGDPGDGNTIYF. In DNA, the CDR3 is TGTGCCAGCAGCCAAGGGGACCCCGGGGACGGAAACACCATATATTTT.

This clone appeared a few times. This sequence joins TRBV18 and TRBJ2-5, with D unresolved. Per germline, CDR1 KGHSH and CDR2 LQKENI. Trimming took off 5 bases at V and 5 bases at J, with 12 bases between the two ends. This CDR3 contains 13 residues. As DNA, the CDR3 is TGTGCCAGCTCAGCAGATCTGCGGGAGACCCAGTACTTC. It translates to CASSADLRETQYF.

This clone has a single count. The chain links TRBV7-6 to TRBJ2-2; D gene ambiguous. Deletions cut 1 base from V and 0 bases from J, with 12 bases between. Germline V gives CDR1 SGHVS, CDR2 FNYEAQ. The CDR3 runs 17 residues. CDR3 loop: CASSLGVFRSNTGELFF. CDR3 coding DNA: TGTGCCAGCAGCTTAGGAGTCTTTAGGTCGAACACCGGGGAGCTGTTTTTT.

The rearrangement uses TRBV30 and TRBJ1-5, with unresolved D. Trimming left V 3 bases short and J 3 bases short, with 9 bases between. This CDR3 has 13 amino acids. Per the germline V gene, CDR1 is GTSNPN and CDR2 is SVGIG (reference sequence). The CDR3 loop is CAWSPRDNQPQHF. The CDR3 DNA reads TGTGCCTGGAGCCCAAGGGACAATCAGCCCCAGCATTTT.

This chain links TRBV21-1 with TRBJ2-5; the table's D call TRBD1 went unverified against the DNA. TRBV21-1 is a recognized pseudogene. The CDR3 runs 13 residues. The CDR3 DNA sequence: TGTGCCAGCAGCAAAGACAGGGGAGAGACCCAGTACTTC. Its protein product is CASSKDRGETQYF.

This chain uses TRBV7-9 with TRBJ2-3; D tentatively reads TRBD1 or TRBD2 (5 bases each). The V end was cut by 1 base, the J end by 0 bases, with 11 bases between. The CDR3 totals 16 residues. Germline values: CDR1 SEHNR, CDR2 FQNEAQ (reference sequence). The CDR3: CASSLVRGDSTDTQYF. The DNA of the CDR3 is TGTGCCAGCAGCTTAGTGAGGGGCGATAGCACAGATACGCAGTATTTT.

This clone has a handful of counts. The CDR3 sequence is CASSSPGTGGSTNEKLFF. The DNA for the CDR3 is TGTGCCAGCAGCTCACCCGGGACAGGGGGTTCAACTAATGAAAAACTGTTTTTT. The genes are TRBV7-9 and TRBJ1-4; 11 positions match TRBD1. Trimming removed 4 bases from V and 0 bases from J; junction bases left unmatched: 7. From germline, CDR1 is SEHNR and CDR2 FQNEAQ (reference sequence). The CDR3 sequence is 18 residues long.

The chain carries TRBV30 and TRBJ2-6; 9 bases are shared with TRBD1. The germline V gene has CDR1 GTSNPN and CDR2 SVGIG (reference sequence). The V gene end was trimmed by 7 bases and the J gene end by 4 bases; junction bases not matched to a gene: 14. This CDR3 contains 17 residues. The CDR3, as DNA: TGTGCCTTTCCAGTGGGACAGGGAAGCTCCGGGGCCAACGTCCTGACTTTC. Translation gives CAFPVGQGSSGANVLTF.

The chain employs TRBV2 and TRBJ2-1, with 7 nucleotides matching TRBD1. This CDR3 is 17 amino acids long. Germline V gives CDR1 SNHLY, CDR2 FYNNEI. V lost 5 bases to trimming and J lost 3 bases; unmatched junction nucleotides: 13. CDR3 amino acids: CASSFNRGTGSYNEQFF. The CDR3 DNA is TGTGCCAGCAGTTTCAACAGGGGTACGGGGAGCTACAATGAGCAGTTCTTC. The whole variable domain, remainder taken from reference TRBV2 and TRBJ2-1, is EPEVTQTPSHQVTQMGQEVILRCVPISNHLYFYWYRQILGQKVEFLVSFYNNEISEKSEIFDDQFSVERPDGSNFTLKIRSTKLEDSAMYFCASSFNRGTGSYNEQFFGPGTRLTVL.

The sample holds a few counts of this clone. The J gene is TRBJ1-3, the V gene TRBV19; D ambiguous. The V end lost 5 bases, the J end lost 2 bases, and 13 bases lay between the germline ends. Germline CDR1 and CDR2: LNHDA and SQIVND (reference sequence). CDR3 length equals 15 residues. The CDR3 DNA follows: TGTGCCAGTAGTTATCGAGGGCTCGCTGGAAACACCATATATTTT. This gives the protein CASSYRGLAGNTIYF. The full variable domain, with the rest looked up from reference TRBV19 and TRBJ1-3, is DGGITQSPKYLFRKEGQNVTLSCEQNLNHDAMYWYRQDPGQGLRLIYYSQIVNDFQKGDIAEGYSVSREKKESFPLTVTSAQKNPTAFYLCASSYRGLAGNTIYFGEGSWLTVV.

V is TRBV7-2 and J is TRBJ2-3; the match to TRBD2 covers 10 bases. Trimming took 2 bases from V and 1 from J; bases not matched to a gene: 9. The CDR3 extends over 18 amino acids. The germline V gene encodes CDR1 SGHTA and CDR2 FQGNSA. In DNA form, the CDR3 reads TGTGCCAGCAGCTTAAGGCCGTCAACTAGCGGGGGCACAGATACGCAGTATTTT. Translating it yields CASSLRPSTSGGTDTQYF.

In this sample, this clone is medium-sized. The V and J genes are TRBV5-6 and TRBJ1-2, with a tentative D call TRBD1 (6 bases). The V and J ends lost 0 bases and 6 bases respectively, with 12 bases between them. The CDR3 spans 14 residues. CDR1 SGHDT and CDR2 YYEEEE come from the germline V gene. The CDR3 DNA reads as TGTGCCAGCAGCTTGGGGGGGGCTCCTCATGGCTACACCTTC. Encoded protein: CASSLGGAPHGYTF.